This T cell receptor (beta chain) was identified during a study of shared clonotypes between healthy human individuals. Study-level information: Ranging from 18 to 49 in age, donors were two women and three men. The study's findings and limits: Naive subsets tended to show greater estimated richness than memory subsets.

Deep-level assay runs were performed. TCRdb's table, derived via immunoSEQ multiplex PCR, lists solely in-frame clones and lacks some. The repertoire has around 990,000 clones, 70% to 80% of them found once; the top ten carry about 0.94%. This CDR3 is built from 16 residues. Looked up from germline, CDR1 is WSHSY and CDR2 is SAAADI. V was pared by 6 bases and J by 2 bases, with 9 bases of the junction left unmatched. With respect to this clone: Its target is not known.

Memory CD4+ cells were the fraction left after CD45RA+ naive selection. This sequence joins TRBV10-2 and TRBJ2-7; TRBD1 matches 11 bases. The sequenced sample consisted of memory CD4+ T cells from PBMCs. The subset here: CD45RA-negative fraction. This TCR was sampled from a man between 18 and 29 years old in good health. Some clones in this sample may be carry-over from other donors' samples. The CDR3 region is CASRRTGGGEAYEQYF. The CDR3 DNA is TGCGCCAGCAGGAGGACAGGGGGCGGGGAGGCCTACGAGCAGTACTTC.